A selection of T cell receptor beta chains follows, all from one sample in a study of T cells in tuberculosis. Assay used: immunoSEQ multiplex PCR; TCRdb lists only in-frame clones, some missing. Of 35,000 to 55,000 clones listed, roughly 94% were seen once; the top ten hold 1.9%. Sequenced: PBMCs. The receptors here all came from a donor between 5 and 29 years old with latent tuberculosis or without tuberculosis infection. Some clones in this sample may be carry-over from other donors' samples. Each CDR3 is given with its conserved first and last residue. D genes are given only for firm matches. Expanded clones get a size class; other rows say once, few or many, or leave the size out.

.,once,TRBJ1-2,TRBV29-1,CSTKRSYGYTF,TGCAGCACTAAGCGAAGCTATGGCTACACCTTC
.,.,TRBJ2-6,TRBV19,CASSIDLETSGANVLTF,TGTGCCAGTAGTATAGATCTGGAGACCTCTGGGGCCAACGTCCTGACTTTC
.,.,TRBJ2-6,TRBV10-3,CAISETPSGANVLTF,TGTGCCATCAGTGAAACACCCTCTGGGGCCAACGTCCTGACTTTC
TRBD1,.,TRBJ2-1,TRBV7-3,CASSRAGTEVYNEQFF,TGTGCCAGCAGCCGAGCCGGGACAGAAGTTTACAATGAGCAGTTCTTC
.,.,TRBJ1-2,TRBV18,CASSPGGFGYTF,TGTGCCAGCTCACCAGGAGGGTTTGGCTACACCTTC
.,.,TRBJ2-7,TRBV10-1,CASSENGEQYF,TGCGCCAGCAGCGAGAACGGGGAGCAGTACTTC
.,once,TRBJ1-4,TRBV7-2,CASSLGRGINEKLFF,TGTGCCAGCAGCTTAGGGCGGGGGATTAATGAAAAACTGTTTTTT
.,once,TRBJ2-1,TRBV7-3,CASSLGQNNEQFF,TGTGCCAGCAGCTTAGGCCAGAACAATGAGCAGTTCTTC
.,.,TRBJ2-7,TRBV30,CAWSRSGGYEQYF,TGTGCCTGGAGTCGGAGTGGTGGGTACGAGCAGTACTTC
TRBD2,.,TRBJ2-7,TRBV9,CASSVVAGGPREQYF,TGTGCCAGCAGCGTCGTAGCGGGAGGGCCCCGCGAGCAGTACTTC
.,once,TRBJ2-7,TRBV5-1,CASSRALRGQWGEQYF,TGCGCCAGCAGCCGAGCACTACGTGGACAGTGGGGCGAGCAGTACTTC
.,.,TRBJ1-1,TRBV4-3,CASSQERDYLSEAFF,TGCGCCAGCAGCCAAGAACGGGACTATCTCAGTGAAGCTTTCTTT
.,.,TRBJ1-3,TRBV7-2,CASSWGGQGNTIYF,TGTGCCAGCAGCTGGGGAGGGCAGGGAAACACCATATATTTT
.,.,TRBJ2-5,TRBV6-1,CASSRGQRETQYF,TGTGCCAGCAGCCGCGGACAGCGAGAGACCCAGTACTTC
.,.,TRBJ2-5,TRBV7-2,CASSFGGNQETQYF,TGTGCCAGCAGCTTCGGGGGAAATCAAGAGACCCAGTACTTC
TRBD2,.,TRBJ2-7,TRBV9,CASSPQAGVIGEQYF,TGTGCCAGCAGCCCCCAGGCGGGAGTAATAGGCGAGCAGTACTTC
TRBD1,.,TRBJ1-2,TRBV30,CAWEGQRHYGYTF,TGTGCCTGGGAGGGACAGAGGCACTATGGCTACACCTTC
.,.,TRBJ1-2,TRBV5-6,CASSSPLYGYTF,TGTGCCAGCAGCTCCCCCTTGTATGGCTACACCTTC
.,.,TRBJ2-3,TRBV28,CASSPLGGRPVKEF,TGTGCCAGCAGTCCCTTGGGGGGGCGTCCGGTTAAGGAGTTT
TRBD2,once,TRBJ2-7,TRBV27,CASSLWGGTHYEQYF,TGTGCCAGCAGTTTATGGGGAGGGACCCACTACGAGCAGTACTTC
.,.,TRBJ2-7,TRBV7-2,CASSVRWTTPYEQYF,TGTGCCAGCAGTGTAAGGTGGACAACCCCCTACGAGCAGTACTTC
.,.,TRBJ2-7,TRBV6-5,CASSKSALVYEQYF,TGTGCCAGCAGTAAATCGGCCCTAGTCTACGAGCAGTACTTC
.,.,TRBJ2-3,TRBV29-1,CSVDRRGTDTQYF,TGCAGCGTTGACCGGCGGGGCACAGATACGCAGTATTTT
.,.,TRBJ2-7,TRBV4-3,CASSLGGYEQYF,TGCGCCAGCAGCCTGGGGGGTTACGAGCAGTACTTC
.,.,TRBJ2-1,TRBV27,CASSPYATYNEQFF,TGTGCCAGCAGTCCATACGCTACGTACAATGAGCAGTTCTTC
.,.,TRBJ2-6,TRBV7-2,CASSSLPSGANVLTF,TGTGCCAGCAGCTCCCTCCCCTCTGGGGCCAACGTCCTGACTTTC
.,.,TRBJ1-1,TRBV27,CASSLRGSPEAFF,TGTGCCAGCAGTTTAAGGGGTAGCCCTGAAGCTTTCTTT
.,.,TRBJ1-1,TRBV11-2,CASSFNSYTEAFF,TGTGCCAGCAGCTTTAACAGTTACACTGAAGCTTTCTTT
TRBD2,.,TRBJ2-7,TRBV30,CAWSTLAGGPGEQYF,TGTGCCTGGAGCACACTAGCGGGAGGGCCGGGTGAGCAGTACTTC
.,.,TRBJ2-1,TRBV5-1,CASSFSQSSYNEQFF,TGCGCCAGCAGCTTTAGCCAGAGCTCCTACAATGAGCAGTTCTTC
TRBD1,.,TRBJ1-5,TRBV7-9,CAKNGGDREKDGNQPQHF,TGTGCCAAAAATGGAGGGGACAGGGAAAAGGACGGCAATCAGCCCCAGCATTTT
TRBD1,.,TRBJ2-2,TRBV28,CASGRDRGLGGELFF,TGTGCCAGCGGCCGGGACAGGGGGCTTGGCGGGGAGCTGTTTTTT
.,once,TRBJ2-2,TRBV7-9,CASSLTENTGELFF,TGTGCCAGCAGCCTGACAGAGAACACCGGGGAGCTGTTTTTT
TRBD1,.,TRBJ1-2,TRBV11-2,CASSSTTWDRGRGYTF,TGTGCCAGCAGCTCAACCACCTGGGACAGGGGGAGAGGCTACACCTTC